This T cell receptor (beta chain) stems from a study of OX40 agonist ivuxolimab in advanced cancers. In the study overall: Patients were treated with ivuxolimab, an agonistic anti-OX40 (CD134) antibody.

Baseline, cycle 4 day 1, and cycle 7 day 1 were the blood sampling points. The CDR3 runs to 12 residues. Germline CDR1 SGHRS, CDR2 YFSETQ. V lost 0 bases, J lost 6 bases, and 7 bases lay in between. Here immunoSEQ multiplex PCR was the method, and the copy in TCRdb shows in-frame clones only, minus some. This sample yields fewer than 20,000 clones, of which 80% to 95% are seen a single time; roughly 7.2% belongs to the top ten. This chain joins TRBV5-1 and TRBJ2-7; D remains ambiguous. Sequenced here: CD4+ or CD8+ T cells sorted from blood, sampled in a trial of the OX40 agonist ivuxolimab. The sequence derives from an adult with an advanced solid tumor such as melanoma, head and neck, liver or kidney cancer. The CDR3 nucleotides read TGCGCCAGCAGCTTGGGATATCGCGAGCAGTACTTC. It encodes CASSLGYREQYF.